This paragraph covers one T cell receptor (beta chain) sequence. Antigen: not known. Profiling relied on immunoSEQ multiplex PCR, and the TCRdb table lists in-frame clones only, not all of them. The repertoire includes roughly 2.5 million clones, around nine tenths of them detected once, and over 0.12% sits in the top ten. The source of the sample is a study of shared clonotypes between healthy human individuals. Overall study findings and caveats: Deeper or shallower sequencing was expected to change how clonotypes are shared among donors. The generation probabilities recorded for non-shared clonotypes fell below those of clonotypes shared by all four donors.

V gave up 8 bases and J gave up 5 bases, with 16 bases separating them. Per the germline V gene, CDR1 is SGHAT and CDR2 is FQNNGV. The CDR3 runs 13 residues. The clonotype was recovered from a man younger than 30 in good health. This chain links TRBV11-2 with TRBJ2-7; no firm D call. Sequenced: naive CD4+ T cells sorted from blood. Subset described: CD45RA+ positively selected. The CDR3 loop is CASRPGFKDEQYF. The CDR3 DNA reads as TGTGCCAGCCGTCCGGGTTTTAAGGACGAGCAGTACTTC. Full variable domain (outside the CDR3, taken from reference TRBV11-2 and TRBJ2-7): EAGVAQSPRYKIIEKRQSVAFWCNPISGHATLYWYQQILGQGPKLLIQFQNNGVVDDSQLPKDRFSAERLKGVDSTLKIQPAKLEDSAVYLCASRPGFKDEQYFGPGTRLTVT.